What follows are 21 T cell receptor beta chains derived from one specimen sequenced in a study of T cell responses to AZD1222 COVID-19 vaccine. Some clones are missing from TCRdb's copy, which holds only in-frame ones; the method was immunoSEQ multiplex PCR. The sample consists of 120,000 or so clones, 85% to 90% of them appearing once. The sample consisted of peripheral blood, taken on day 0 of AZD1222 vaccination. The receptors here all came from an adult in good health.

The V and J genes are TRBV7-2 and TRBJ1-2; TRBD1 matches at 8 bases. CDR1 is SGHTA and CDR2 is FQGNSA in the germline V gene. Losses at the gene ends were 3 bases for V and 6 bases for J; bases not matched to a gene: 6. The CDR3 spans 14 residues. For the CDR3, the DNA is TGTGCCAGCAGCTTCCGACAGGGGTATGATGGCTACACCTTC. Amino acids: CASSFRQGYDGYTF.

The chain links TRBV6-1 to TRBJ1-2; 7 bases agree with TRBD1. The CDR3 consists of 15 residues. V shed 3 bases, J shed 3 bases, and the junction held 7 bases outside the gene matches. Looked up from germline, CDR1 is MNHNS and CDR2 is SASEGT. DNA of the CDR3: TGTGCCAGCAGTGACCCCGGGGGGACAGACTATGGCTACACCTTC. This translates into CASSDPGGTDYGYTF.

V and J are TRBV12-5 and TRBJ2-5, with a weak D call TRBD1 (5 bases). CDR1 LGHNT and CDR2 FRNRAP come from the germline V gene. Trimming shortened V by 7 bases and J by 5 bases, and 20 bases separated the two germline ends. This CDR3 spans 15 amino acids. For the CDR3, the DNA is TGTGCTAGTGCTACTTATCAGGGCTCTGGGGAGACCCAGTACTTC. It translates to CASATYQGSGETQYF.

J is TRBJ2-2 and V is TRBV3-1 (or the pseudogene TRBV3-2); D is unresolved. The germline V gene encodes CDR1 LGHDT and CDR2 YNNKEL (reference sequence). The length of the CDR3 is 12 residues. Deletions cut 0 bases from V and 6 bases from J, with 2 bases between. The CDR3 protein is CASSQDSGELFF. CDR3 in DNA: TGTGCCAGCAGCCAAGATTCCGGGGAGCTGTTTTTT.

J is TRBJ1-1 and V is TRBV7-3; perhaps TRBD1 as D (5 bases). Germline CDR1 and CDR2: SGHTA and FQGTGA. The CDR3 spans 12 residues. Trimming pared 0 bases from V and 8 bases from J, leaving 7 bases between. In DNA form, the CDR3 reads TGTGCCAGCAGCTTAACCCAGGGAGAAGCTTTCTTT. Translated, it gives CASSLTQGEAFF. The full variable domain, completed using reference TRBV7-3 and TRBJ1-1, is GAGVSQTPSNKVTEKGKYVELRCDPISGHTALYWYRQSLGQGPEFLIYFQGTGAADDSGLPNDRFFAVRPEGSVSTLKIQRTERGDSAVYLCASSLTQGEAFFGQGTRLTVV.

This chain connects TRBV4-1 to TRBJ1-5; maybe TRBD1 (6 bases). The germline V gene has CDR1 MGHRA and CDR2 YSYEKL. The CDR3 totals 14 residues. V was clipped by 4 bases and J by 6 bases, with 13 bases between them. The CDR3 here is CASSLNREGQPQHF. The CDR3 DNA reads TGCGCCAGCAGCCTAAACAGGGAGGGTCAGCCCCAGCATTTT.

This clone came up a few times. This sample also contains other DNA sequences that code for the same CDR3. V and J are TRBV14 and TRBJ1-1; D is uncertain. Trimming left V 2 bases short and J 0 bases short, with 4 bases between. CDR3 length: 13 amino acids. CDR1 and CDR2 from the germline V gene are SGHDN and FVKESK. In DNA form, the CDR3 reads TGTGCCAGCAGCCAATCAGTGAACACTGAAGCTTTCTTT. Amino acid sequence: CASSQSVNTEAFF.

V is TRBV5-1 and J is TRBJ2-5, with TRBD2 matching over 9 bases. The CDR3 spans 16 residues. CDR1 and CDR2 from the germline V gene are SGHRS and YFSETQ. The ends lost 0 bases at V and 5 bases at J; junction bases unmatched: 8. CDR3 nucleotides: TGCGCCAGCAGCTTGGTTGGCGGGGGGGCCGGGGAGACCCAGTACTTC. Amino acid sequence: CASSLVGGGAGETQYF.

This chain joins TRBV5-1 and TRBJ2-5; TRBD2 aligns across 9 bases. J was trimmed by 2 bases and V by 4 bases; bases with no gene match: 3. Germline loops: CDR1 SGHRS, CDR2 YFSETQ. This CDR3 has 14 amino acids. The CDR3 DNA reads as TGCGCCAGCAGCCTAGGACTAGCGCAAGAGACCCAGTACTTC. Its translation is CASSLGLAQETQYF.

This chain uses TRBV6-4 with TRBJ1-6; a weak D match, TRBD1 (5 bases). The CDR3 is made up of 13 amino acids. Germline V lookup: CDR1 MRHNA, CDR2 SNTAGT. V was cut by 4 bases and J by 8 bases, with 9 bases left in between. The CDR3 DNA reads TGTGCCAGCAGTGCAACCAGGGATTCACCCCTCCACTTT. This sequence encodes CASSATRDSPLHF.

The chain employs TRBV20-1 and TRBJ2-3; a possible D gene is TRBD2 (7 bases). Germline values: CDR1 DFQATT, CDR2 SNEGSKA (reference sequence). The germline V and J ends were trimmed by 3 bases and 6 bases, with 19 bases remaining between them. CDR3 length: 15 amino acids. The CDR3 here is CSASGLGGARDTQYF. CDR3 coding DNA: TGCAGTGCTAGTGGCCTGGGGGGGGCGCGGGATACGCAGTATTTT.

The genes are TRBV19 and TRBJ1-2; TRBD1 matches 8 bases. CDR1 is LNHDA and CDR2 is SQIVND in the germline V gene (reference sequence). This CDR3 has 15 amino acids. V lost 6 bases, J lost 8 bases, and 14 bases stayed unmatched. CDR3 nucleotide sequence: TGTGCCAGTAGCTACACCGGGACAGGACGGTTCGGCTACACCTTC. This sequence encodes CASSYTGTGRFGYTF.

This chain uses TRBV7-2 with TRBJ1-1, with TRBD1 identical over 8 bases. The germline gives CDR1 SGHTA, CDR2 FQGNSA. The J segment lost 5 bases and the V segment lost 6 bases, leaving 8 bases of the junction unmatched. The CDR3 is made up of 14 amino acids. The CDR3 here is CASRDNRGGTEAFF. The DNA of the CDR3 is TGTGCCAGCAGAGATAACAGGGGGGGGACTGAAGCTTTCTTT.

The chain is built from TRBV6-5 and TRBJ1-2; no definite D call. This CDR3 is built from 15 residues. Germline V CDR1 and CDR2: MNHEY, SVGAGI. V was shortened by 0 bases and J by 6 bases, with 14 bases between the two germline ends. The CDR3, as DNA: TGTGCCAGCAGTTACTCGAATCTGGGTGTGAATGGCTACACCTTC. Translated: CASSYSNLGVNGYTF.

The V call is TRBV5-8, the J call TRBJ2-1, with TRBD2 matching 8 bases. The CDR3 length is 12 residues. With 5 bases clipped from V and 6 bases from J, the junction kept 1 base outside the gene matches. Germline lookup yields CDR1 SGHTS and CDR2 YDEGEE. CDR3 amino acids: CASSAGGNEQFF. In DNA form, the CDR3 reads TGTGCCAGCAGTGCGGGGGGCAATGAGCAGTTCTTC.

The CDR3 protein is CSVREGVGGYTF. The CDR3 region has the DNA TGCAGCGTCCGGGAGGGTGTCGGGGGCTACACCTTC. The chain links TRBV29-1 to TRBJ1-2; D call uncertain. CDR1 and CDR2 (germline): SQVTM, ANQGSEA. CDR3 length equals 12 residues. V gave up 6 bases and J gave up 8 bases, with 16 bases separating them.

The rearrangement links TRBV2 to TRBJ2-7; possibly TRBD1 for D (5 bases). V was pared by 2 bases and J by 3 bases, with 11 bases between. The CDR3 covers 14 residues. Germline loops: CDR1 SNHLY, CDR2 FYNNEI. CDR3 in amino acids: CASSEQGQNYEQYF. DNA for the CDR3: TGTGCCAGCAGTGAACAGGGTCAGAACTACGAGCAGTACTTC. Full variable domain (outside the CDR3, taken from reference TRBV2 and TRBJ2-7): EPEVTQTPSHQVTQMGQEVILRCVPISNHLYFYWYRQILGQKVEFLVSFYNNEISEKSEIFDDQFSVERPDGSNFTLKIRSTKLEDSAMYFCASSEQGQNYEQYFGPGTRLTVT.

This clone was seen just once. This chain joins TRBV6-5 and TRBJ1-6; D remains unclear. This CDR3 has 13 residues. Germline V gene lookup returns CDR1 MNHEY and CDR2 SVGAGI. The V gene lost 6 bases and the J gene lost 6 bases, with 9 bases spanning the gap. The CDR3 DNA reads TGTGCCAGCAGACCGGATCTTAATTCACCCCTCCACTTT. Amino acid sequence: CASRPDLNSPLHF.

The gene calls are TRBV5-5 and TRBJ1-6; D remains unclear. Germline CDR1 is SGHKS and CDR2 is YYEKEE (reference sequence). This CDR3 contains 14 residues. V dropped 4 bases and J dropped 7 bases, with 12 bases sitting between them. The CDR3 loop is CASSLGGANSPLHF. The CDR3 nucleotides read TGTGCCAGCAGCCTAGGAGGTGCGAATTCACCCCTCCACTTT.

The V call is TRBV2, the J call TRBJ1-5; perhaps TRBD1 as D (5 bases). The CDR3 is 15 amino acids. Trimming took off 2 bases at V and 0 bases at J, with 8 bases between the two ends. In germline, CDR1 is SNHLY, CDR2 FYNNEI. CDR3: CASSEPGYSNQPQHF. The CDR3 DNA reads TGTGCCAGCAGTGAACCAGGGTATAGCAATCAGCCCCAGCATTTT.

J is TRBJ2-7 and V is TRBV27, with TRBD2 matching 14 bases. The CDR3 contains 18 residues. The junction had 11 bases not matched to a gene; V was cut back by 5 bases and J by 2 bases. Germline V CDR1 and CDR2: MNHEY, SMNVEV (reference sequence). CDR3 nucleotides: TGTGCCAGCAGTCCTAGCGAGACTAGCGGGAGGGCCACCTACGAGCAGTACTTC. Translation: CASSPSETSGRATYEQYF.